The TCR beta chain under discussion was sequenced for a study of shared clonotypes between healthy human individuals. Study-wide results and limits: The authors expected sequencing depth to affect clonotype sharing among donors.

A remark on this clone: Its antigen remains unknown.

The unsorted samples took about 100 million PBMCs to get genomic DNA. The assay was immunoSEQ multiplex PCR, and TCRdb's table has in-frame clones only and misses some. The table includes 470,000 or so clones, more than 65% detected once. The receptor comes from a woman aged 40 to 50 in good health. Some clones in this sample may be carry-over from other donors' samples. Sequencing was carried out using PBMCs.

DNA for the CDR3: TGTGCCAGCAGCCCTAGTCCCATTATGAACACCGGGGAGCTGTTTTTT. It yields the protein CASSPSPIMNTGELFF. The V call is TRBV11-1, the J call TRBJ2-2; D is unresolved. In germline, CDR1 is SGHAT, CDR2 FQDESV (reference sequence). V gave up 5 bases and J gave up 1 base, with 14 bases separating them. This CDR3 contains 16 residues.